This T cell receptor beta chain comes out of a study of shared clonotypes between healthy human individuals. CDR3 length: 15 residues. From germline, CDR1 is MNHEY and CDR2 SMNVEV (reference sequence). V lost 3 bases, J lost 1 base, and 12 bases lay in between. Terminally differentiated effector memory CD45RA+ cells were excluded by CCR7 positive selection of CD45RO-negative cells. Study-level results: Investigators expected sequencing depth to affect clonotype sharing among donors.

Comments on this clone: What it binds is unknown.

Assay: immunoSEQ multiplex PCR; the TCRdb copy retains only in-frame clones and omits some. The sample has about 2.1 million clones, about 92% seen once. J is TRBJ1-1 and V is TRBV27; no definite D call. This clonotype originated in a man in his late teens or twenties in good health. Some clones in this sample may be carry-over from other donors' samples. Sequences were obtained from naive CD8+ T cells from PBMCs. CDR3 sequence (DNA): TGTGCCAGCAGTTTTCAGAGGGAACCGAACACTGAAGCTTTCTTT. Translated, it gives CASSFQREPNTEAFF.